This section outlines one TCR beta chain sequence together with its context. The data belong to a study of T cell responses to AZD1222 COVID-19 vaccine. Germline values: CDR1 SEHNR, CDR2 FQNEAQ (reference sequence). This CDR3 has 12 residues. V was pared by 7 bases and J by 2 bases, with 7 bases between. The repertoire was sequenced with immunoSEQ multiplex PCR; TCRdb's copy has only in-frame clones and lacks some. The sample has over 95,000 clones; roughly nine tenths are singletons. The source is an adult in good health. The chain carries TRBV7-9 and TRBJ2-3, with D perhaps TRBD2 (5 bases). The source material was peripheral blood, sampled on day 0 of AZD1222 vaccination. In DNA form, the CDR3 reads TGTGCCAGCACCCGGGACACAGATACGCAGTATTTT. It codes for CASTRDTDTQYF.